The next 4 T cell receptor beta chains were all read from a single sample in a study of blood T cell repertoires in COVID-19 (dated by TCRdb to 2020 to 2021). Preparation of the library involved the immunoSEQ multiplex PCR assay. TCRdb's version of the immuneACCESS table is confined to in-frame rearrangements and falls short of the full clone set. An unresolved V gene accounts for under half of the shortfall where checked; the remainder is of unknown origin. Present in this sample are 25,000 to 35,000 clones, approximately 86% of which were seen just once. Around a quarter of the sample belongs to the ten largest clones. The material sequenced was peripheral blood. Every receptor here comes from a human donor in a cohort sampled during active COVID-19.

CDR3 in amino acids: CASSANRDSSYEQYF. The CDR3 DNA is TGTGCCAGCAGCGCCAACCGGGACAGTTCCTACGAGCAGTACTTC. The chain employs TRBV11-2 and TRBJ2-7, with 7 bases aligning to TRBD1. This CDR3 comprises 15 residues. V gave up 5 bases and J gave up 1 base; unmatched junction bases: 8. Germline V gene lookup returns CDR1 SGHAT and CDR2 FQNNGV.

The chain links TRBV16 to TRBJ2-7, with TRBD1 as a possible D gene (6 bases). There are 16 residues in the CDR3. V gave up 0 bases and J gave up 5 bases, with 17 bases separating them. CDR1 KGHSY and CDR2 FQNENV come from the germline V gene. The CDR3 reads CASSQSSGKGVNEQYF. The DNA for the CDR3 is TGTGCCAGCAGCCAATCATCCGGTAAGGGGGTCAACGAGCAGTACTTC.

The rearrangement links TRBV3-1 (or the pseudogene TRBV3-2) to TRBJ1-6, with D uncertain. Trimming removed 1 base at V and 6 bases at J, with 7 bases between. The CDR3 contains 14 residues. The germline gives CDR1 LGHDT, CDR2 YNNKEL (reference sequence). This chain's CDR3 is CASSQGPGNSPLHF. CDR3 coding DNA: TGTGCCAGCAGCCAAGGACCGGGTAATTCACCCCTCCACTTT.

The chain links TRBV5-4 to TRBJ2-5; 9 positions agree with TRBD2. V lost 9 bases to trimming and J lost 5 bases; unmatched junction nucleotides: 11. The CDR3 is made up of 14 amino acids. Germline V gene sequence: CDR1 SGHNT, CDR2 YYREEE (reference sequence). In DNA form, the CDR3 reads TGTGCCACCCAGGCGCGGGGGGGCCGGGAGACCCAGTACTTC. This codes for CATQARGGRETQYF.